The TCR beta chain described here comes from a study of cytotoxic CD8 clonotypes in ibrutinib-treated CLL. The germline gives CDR1 MDHEN, CDR2 SYDVKM. V lost 10 bases, J lost 2 bases, and 9 bases lay in between. This CDR3 is built from 12 residues. Sequencing was performed with immunoSEQ multiplex PCR; in TCRdb, only in-frame clones are kept and a portion is missing. The sample has approximately 330,000 clones, more than 65% seen once; the top ten hold roughly 6.3%. This receptor was obtained from a human donor with chronic lymphocytic leukemia. V gene TRBV28 combines with J gene TRBJ1-5; D not resolved. This material consisted of PBMCs, taken before ibrutinib treatment. This chain's CDR3 is CATTGRNQPQHF. The CDR3 DNA follows: TGTGCCACCACCGGCCGCAATCAGCCCCAGCATTTT.